The 6 T cell receptor beta chains reported below all come from one sample, sequenced in a study of blood T cell repertoires in COVID-19 (dated by TCRdb to the early 2020s). Library creation used the immunoSEQ multiplex PCR assay. TCRdb holds this immuneACCESS table with in-frame rearrangements only. Some clones are missing; in checked studies, unresolved V genes explain under half, and the rest has no known cause. A total of about 46,000 clones appear in this sample, 70% to 90% of them only once. Of the sample, 3.1% falls within the top ten clones. The sequenced material came from PBMCs or T cells enriched from blood (not recorded which). These receptors were taken from a woman between 50 and 59 years old who had recovered from COVID-19.

The chain is built from TRBV5-1 and TRBJ2-1, with 10 positions matching TRBD2. CDR1 SGHRS and CDR2 YFSETQ come from the germline V gene. V lost 0 bases and J lost 6; bases outside the gene matches: 3. The CDR3 is made up of 15 amino acids. Written as DNA, the CDR3 is TGCGCCAGCAGCTTGGCTCTAGCGGGAGTCAATGAGCAGTTCTTC. Translating gives CASSLALAGVNEQFF. Together with reference TRBV5-1 and TRBJ2-1, the CDR3 gives the full variable domain: KAGVTQTPRYLIKTRGQQVTLSCSPISGHRSVSWYQQTPGQGLQFLFEYFSETQRNKGNFPGRFSGRQFSNSRSEMNVSTLELGDSALYLCASSLALAGVNEQFFGPGTRLTVL.

V and J are TRBV7-2 and TRBJ2-3; a weak D match, TRBD1 (6 bases). Trimming left V 1 base short and J 2 bases short, with 7 bases between. There are 14 residues in the CDR3. The germline CDR1 and CDR2 sequences are SGHTA and FQGNSA. The CDR3 DNA is TGTGCCAGCAGCTTAGACAGGGCCACAGATACGCAGTATTTT. This gives the protein CASSLDRATDTQYF.

This chain joins TRBV7-2 and TRBJ1-4; 8 positions agree with TRBD1. This CDR3 is 16 amino acids long. Germline-derived CDR1 and CDR2 are SGHTA and FQGNSA. The trim removed 5 bases at V and 0 bases at J, leaving 5 bases unmatched. CDR3 region: CASSPPDRATNEKLFF. CDR3 bases: TGTGCCAGCAGCCCCCCGGACAGGGCAACTAATGAAAAACTGTTTTTT.

The DNA for the CDR3 is TGTGCCAGCAGTATACTAGCGGGAGGTTTGAATGAGCAGTTCTTC. Amino acids: CASSILAGGLNEQFF. The chain has TRBV6-2 or TRBV6-3 and TRBJ2-1; TRBD2 matches at 12 bases. V gave up 5 bases and J gave up 7 bases; unmatched junction bases: 6. The CDR3 has 15 residues. The germline CDR1 and CDR2 sequences are MNHEY and SVGEGT.

The chain links TRBV7-2 to TRBJ2-2; 10 nucleotides line up with TRBD1. CDR1 and CDR2 (germline): SGHTA, FQGNSA. Losses at the gene ends were 6 bases for V and 6 bases for J; bases not matched to a gene: 7. The CDR3 is 15 residues long. CDR3 residues: CASRQTGGAPGELFF. DNA of the CDR3: TGTGCCAGCAGACAGACAGGGGGCGCACCCGGGGAGCTGTTTTTT.

The rearrangement links TRBV7-2 to TRBJ1-5; D gene unclear. V shed 4 bases and J shed 4 bases, with 11 bases lying between them. The CDR3 length is 14 residues. Germline V gives CDR1 SGHTA, CDR2 FQGNSA. CDR3 residues: CASSSGFSNQPQHF. The CDR3 region has the DNA TGTGCCAGCAGCTCGGGATTCTCGAATCAGCCCCAGCATTTT.